The present T cell receptor beta chain was sequenced within a study of blood T cells in healthy people across ages. A J-beta primer mix and a sample-barcoded 5' primer were used in a second PCR of about 7 to 12 cycles. Researchers report that a template-switch adaptor with 12 random nucleotides tagged each cDNA molecule. MiXCR, applied by TCRdb to the 5' RACE reads, yields one record per CDR3 protein. The data contain 800,000 to 900,000 distinct CDR3 sequences, around 62% of them seen just once; the ten biggest clones take up roughly 25%. As for this clonotype: One end of the junction is discordant with germline, which a read error may explain.

The CDR3 has 15 residues. The germline V gene encodes CDR1 MNHEY and CDR2 SVGAGI. The TCR originated in a man younger than 40 in good health. Source material: blood. This rearrangement joins TRBV6-5 to TRBJ2-1; the D gene is possibly TRBD2 (6 bases). The CDR3: CASRMRRAVYNEQFF. CDR3 sequence (DNA): TGTGCCAGCAGGATGCGGAGGGCCGTTTACAACGAGCAGTTCTTC.